This record concerns one T cell receptor beta chain sequence. TCRdb keeps only in-frame clones here, not all; method: immunoSEQ multiplex PCR. The table shows about 48,000 clones, with over 75% occurring only once. This entry belongs to a study of cytomegalovirus exposure and HLA in healthy donors. The ends were cut back, 3 bases at V and 2 bases at J, with 13 bases in the middle. The germline CDR1 and CDR2 sequences are LNHDA and SQIVND (reference sequence). The CDR3 is 15 residues long. J is TRBJ1-2 and V is TRBV19; D remains ambiguous. The clonotype originates from a woman aged 25 to 39 in good health and CMV-seronegative. The sample comprised PBMCs. Written as DNA, the CDR3 is TGTGCCAGTAGTATTGGGCCGGGGATCAACTATGGCTACACCTTC. This codes for CASSIGPGINYGYTF.